These 2 T cell receptor beta chains share one sample of origin, sequenced in a study of T cell responses to AZD1222 COVID-19 vaccine. The table came from immunoSEQ multiplex PCR; TCRdb's copy has only in-frame clones and leaves some out. The sample includes about 88,000 clones, about 90% seen only once; the top ten take about 5.2%. Sequenced here: peripheral blood, sampled on day 0 of AZD1222 vaccination. The receptor source for this set is an adult in good health.

The chain's CDR3 is CASSQRALAGGPTGELFF. CDR3 nucleotide sequence: TGCGCCAGCAGCCAAAGAGCACTAGCGGGAGGGCCAACCGGGGAGCTGTTTTTT. V is TRBV4-1 and J is TRBJ2-2; 13 positions agree with TRBD2. This CDR3 has 18 amino acids. Germline trimming cut 2 bases from V and 5 bases from J; bases unmatched to any gene: 8. CDR1 is MGHRA and CDR2 is YSYEKL in the germline V gene.

The rearrangement joins TRBV6-2 or TRBV6-3 to TRBJ2-1; possibly TRBD1 for D (5 bases). Germline CDR1 MNHEY, CDR2 SVGEGT. V was shortened by 2 bases and J by 3 bases, with 26 bases between the two germline ends. The length of the CDR3 is 20 residues. CDR3 protein: CASSYPEARVLGRGYNEQFF. In DNA form, the CDR3 reads TGTGCCAGCAGTTACCCAGAGGCCAGGGTTCTCGGTAGGGGCTACAATGAGCAGTTCTTC.